This record looks at one T cell receptor (beta chain) sequence and its context. A far larger clone is one nucleotide away, so this likely arose from a read error. The CDR3 does not close with the conserved phenylalanine or tryptophan, likely indicating a read error. V was shortened by 5 bases and J by 0 bases, with 13 bases between the two germline ends. CDR3 length: 15 residues. Germline V gene data show CDR1 as MRHNA and CDR2 as SNTAGT. Libraries of TCR beta came from iRepertoire HTBI primers plus Arm-PCR of CDR3 regions. One entry per CDR3 protein results from TCRdb running MiXCR on the multiplex PCR reads. The sample lists 600,000 to 650,000 distinct CDR3 sequences, roughly 15% occurring once. As to time point: newly diagnosed GD, antithyroid drugs for less than 3 months. Following extraction of RNA from PBMCs, that RNA was used to make the TCR library. This sample stems from a study of regulatory T cells in long-lasting Graves disease.

These data are also associated with another study on T cells in Graves' hyperthyroidism and ophthalmopathy.

The source is a woman in her 30s with Graves disease. V gene TRBV6-4 combines with J gene TRBJ1-1; no firm D call. This specimen consisted of peripheral blood mononuclear cells (PBMCs), obtained at new diagnosis, from a patient treated with antithyroid drugs. The CDR3 coding sequence is TGTGCCAGCAGTTATTCCACAATACTGAACACTGAAGCTTTCCTT. Protein: CASSYSTILNTEAFL.